This T cell receptor beta chain was recorded in a study of read filtering for tumor transcriptome and immune sequencing. Study-level background: The cohort had 17 to 20 men and 14 women aged roughly 40 to 90, mean roughly 71 years. Transcriptome libraries were built from DNase-treated RNA. Study-wide results and limits: In IR-seq, single-read clonotypes were approximately 83% of clonotypes but around 3.2% of reads.

Germline lookup yields CDR1 WNHNN and CDR2 SYGVQD (reference sequence). The V and J ends lost 10 bases and 2 bases respectively, with 16 bases between them. There are 14 residues in the CDR3. This clonotype was detected ten times or more. The antigen is unknown. From 350 to 500 ng of RNA, a library with molecular barcoded alpha/delta and beta/gamma adaptors was made. TCRdb re-derived calls from the reads in MiXCR, one entry per CDR3 protein. This table holds tens of thousands of distinct CDR3 sequences, approximately 19% found once. The receptor's source is a donor at least 40 years old with multiple myeloma. The chain combines TRBV10-1 with TRBJ2-3; possibly TRBD2 for D (6 bases). The sequenced material came from a population of CD138-negative cells sorted from bone marrow. CDR3: CANETSSLTDTQYF. The CDR3 nucleotides are TGCGCCAACGAGACTAGTAGTCTCACAGATACGCAGTATTTT.